These 10 T cell receptor beta chains came from one sample sequenced in a study of OX40 agonist ivuxolimab in advanced cancers. Some clones are missing from TCRdb's copy, which holds only in-frame ones; the method was immunoSEQ multiplex PCR. The data contain more than 30,000 clones, roughly nine tenths of them singletons. The sequences come from CD4+ or CD8+ T cells sorted from blood, collected in a trial of the OX40 agonist ivuxolimab. The receptors shown here come from an adult with an advanced solid tumor such as melanoma, head and neck, liver or kidney cancer.

This clone is a singleton in its sample. The J gene is TRBJ2-7, the V gene TRBV10-3; no definite D call. Trimming cost V 0 bases and J 3 bases, with 6 bases left between them. Germline V CDR1 and CDR2: ENHRY, SYGVKD. CDR3 length equals 13 residues. CDR3 loop: CAISESMGYEQYF. As DNA, the CDR3 is TGTGCCATCAGTGAGTCCATGGGCTACGAGCAGTACTTC.

The genes are TRBV23-1 and TRBJ2-1, with TRBD2 matching over 7 bases. TRBV23-1 is identified as an open reading frame with a role that is uncertain. The trim removed 4 bases at V and 2 bases at J, leaving 8 bases unmatched. This CDR3 spans 16 amino acids. Here the CDR3 DNA reads TGCGCCAGCAGTCTCCTGGGGGGGGGTCCCTACAATGAGCAGTTCTTC. Amino acid sequence: CASSLLGGGPYNEQFF.

This sequence joins TRBV29-1 and TRBJ2-5; TRBD2 agrees at 12 bases. The CDR3 has 14 residues. Germline lookup yields CDR1 SQVTM and CDR2 ANQGSEA. Unmatched junction bases numbered 6, after V lost 8 bases and J lost 2 bases. Here the CDR3 DNA reads TGCAGCATGGGACTAGCGGGTAGTCAAGAGACCCAGTACTTC. Translation gives CSMGLAGSQETQYF.

This chain connects TRBV2 to TRBJ1-1; D is unclear. CDR3 size: 15 residues. V lost 10 bases to trimming and J lost 0 bases, with 18 bases between them. Germline V CDR1 and CDR2: SNHLY, FYNNEI. The CDR3: CATRRAILLNTEAFF. CDR3 nucleotide sequence: TGTGCCACCCGGCGGGCTATCCTTTTGAACACTGAAGCTTTCTTT. The full variable domain, in which reference TRBV2 and TRBJ1-1 provide the parts outside the CDR3, is EPEVTQTPSHQVTQMGQEVILRCVPISNHLYFYWYRQILGQKVEFLVSFYNNEISEKSEIFDDQFSVERPDGSNFTLKIRSTKLEDSAMYFCATRRAILLNTEAFFGQGTRLTVV.

The V call is TRBV18, the J call TRBJ1-1; D is possibly TRBD1 (5 bases). This CDR3 spans 16 amino acids. The ends were cut back, 3 bases at V and 4 bases at J, with 18 bases in the middle. Germline V gives CDR1 KGHSH, CDR2 LQKENI. Here the CDR3 reads CASSPLPGRAGTEAFF. In DNA form, the CDR3 reads TGTGCCAGCTCACCGCTGCCGGGCAGGGCCGGCACTGAAGCTTTCTTT.

The chain links TRBV14 to TRBJ2-7, with 7 bases matching TRBD1. The ends lost 10 bases at V and 3 bases at J; junction bases unmatched: 6. This CDR3 has 12 amino acids. CDR1 and CDR2 from the germline V gene are SGHDN and FVKESK. The CDR3, as DNA: TGTGCCACTCCGACAGGGTACTACGAGCAGTACTTC. Translating gives CATPTGYYEQYF.

The chain links TRBV10-3 to TRBJ2-7; no firm D call. Per the germline V gene, CDR1 is ENHRY and CDR2 is SYGVKD. Trimming took off 2 bases at V and 1 base at J, with 9 bases between the two ends. The CDR3 has 14 residues. The DNA for the CDR3 is TGTGCCATCAGTGAGCTCCGGCAGTCCTACGAGCAGTACTTC. Its translation: CAISELRQSYEQYF.

V gene TRBV9 combines with J gene TRBJ2-1; no firm D call. Germline V gene sequence: CDR1 SGDLS, CDR2 YYNGEE. The length of the CDR3 is 13 residues. The V end was cut by 4 bases, the J end by 7 bases, with 12 bases between. CDR3 nucleotide sequence: TGTGCCAGCAGCCGGCCTTCTGGGAATGAGCAGTTCTTC. Amino acids: CASSRPSGNEQFF.

The chain recombines TRBV5-4 with TRBJ1-1; D is uncertain. Germline V CDR1 and CDR2: SGHNT, YYREEE (reference sequence). With 0 bases removed from V and 0 bases from J, the gap between germline ends came to 9 bases. CDR3 length equals 15 residues. In nucleotides, the CDR3 is TGTGCCAGCAGCTTGGTAGGCAGTTTGAACACTGAAGCTTTCTTT. Translated, it gives CASSLVGSLNTEAFF.

The chain employs TRBV19 and TRBJ1-5; D gene ambiguous. The length of the CDR3 is 14 residues. Germline CDR1 LNHDA, CDR2 SQIVND (reference sequence). V was cut by 4 bases and J by 3 bases, with 10 bases left in between. CDR3 region: CASSTQRINQPQHF. CDR3 nucleotides: TGTGCCAGTAGTACCCAGAGAATCAATCAGCCCCAGCATTTT.